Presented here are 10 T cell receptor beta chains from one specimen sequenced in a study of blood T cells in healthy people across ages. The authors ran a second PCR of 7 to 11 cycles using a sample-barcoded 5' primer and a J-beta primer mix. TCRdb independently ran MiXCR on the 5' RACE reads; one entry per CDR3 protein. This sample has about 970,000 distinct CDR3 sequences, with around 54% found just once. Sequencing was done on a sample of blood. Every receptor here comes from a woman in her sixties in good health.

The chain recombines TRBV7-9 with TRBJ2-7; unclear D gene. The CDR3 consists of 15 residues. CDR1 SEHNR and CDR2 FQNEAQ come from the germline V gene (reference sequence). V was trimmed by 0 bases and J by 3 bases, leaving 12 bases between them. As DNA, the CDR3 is TGTGCCAGCAGCTTAGCGGACGGATCCGACTACGAGCAGTACTTC. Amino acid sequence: CASSLADGSDYEQYF. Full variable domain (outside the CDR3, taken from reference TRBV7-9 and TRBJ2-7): DTGVSQNPRHKITKRGQNVTFRCDPISEHNRLYWYRQTLGQGPEFLTYFQNEAQLEKSRLLSDRFSAERPKGSFSTLEIQRTEQGDSAMYLCASSLADGSDYEQYFGPGTRLTVT.

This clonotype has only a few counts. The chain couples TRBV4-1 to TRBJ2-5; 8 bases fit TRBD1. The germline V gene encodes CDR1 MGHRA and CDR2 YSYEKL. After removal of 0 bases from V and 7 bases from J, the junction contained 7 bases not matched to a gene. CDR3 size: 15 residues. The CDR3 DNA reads TGCGCCAGCAGCCAAGATCGAACACAGGGGGTGACCCAGTACTTC. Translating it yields CASSQDRTQGVTQYF.

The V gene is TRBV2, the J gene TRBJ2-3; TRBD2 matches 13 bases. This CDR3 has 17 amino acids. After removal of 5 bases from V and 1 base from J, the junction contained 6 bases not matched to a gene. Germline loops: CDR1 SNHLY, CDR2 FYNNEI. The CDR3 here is CASSRTSGSGGTDTQYF. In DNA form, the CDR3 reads TGTGCCAGCAGTAGGACTAGCGGGAGTGGGGGCACAGATACGCAGTATTTT.

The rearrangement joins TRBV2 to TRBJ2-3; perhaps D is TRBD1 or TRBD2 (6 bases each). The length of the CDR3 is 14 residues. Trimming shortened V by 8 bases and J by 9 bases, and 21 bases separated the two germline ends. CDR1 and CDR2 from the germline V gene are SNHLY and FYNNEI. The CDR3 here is CASEGGKPGYTQYF. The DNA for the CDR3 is TGTGCCAGCGAGGGGGGAAAGCCGGGGTACACGCAGTATTTT.

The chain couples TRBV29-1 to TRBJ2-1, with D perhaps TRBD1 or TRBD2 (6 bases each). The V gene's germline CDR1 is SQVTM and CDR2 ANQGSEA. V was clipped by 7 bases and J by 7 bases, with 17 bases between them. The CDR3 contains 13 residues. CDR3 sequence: CSANFWGANEQFF. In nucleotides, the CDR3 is TGCAGCGCCAACTTTTGGGGGGCGAATGAGCAGTTCTTC.

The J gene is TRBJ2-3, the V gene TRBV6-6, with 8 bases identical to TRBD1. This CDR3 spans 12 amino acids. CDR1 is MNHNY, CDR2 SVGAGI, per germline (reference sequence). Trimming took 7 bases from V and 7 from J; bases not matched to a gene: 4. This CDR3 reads CASTQGAHTQYF. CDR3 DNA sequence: TGTGCCAGCACTCAGGGGGCGCATACGCAGTATTTT.

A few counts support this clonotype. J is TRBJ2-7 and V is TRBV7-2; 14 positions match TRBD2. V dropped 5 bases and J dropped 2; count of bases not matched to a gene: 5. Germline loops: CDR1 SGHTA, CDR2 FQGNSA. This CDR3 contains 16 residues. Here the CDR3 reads CASSPRTSGRPYEQYF. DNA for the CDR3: TGTGCCAGCAGCCCGAGGACTAGCGGGAGGCCCTACGAGCAGTACTTC.

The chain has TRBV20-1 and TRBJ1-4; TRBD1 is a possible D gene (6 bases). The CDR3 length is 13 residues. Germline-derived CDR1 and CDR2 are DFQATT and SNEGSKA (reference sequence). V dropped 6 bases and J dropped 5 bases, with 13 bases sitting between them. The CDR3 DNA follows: TGCAGTGCGACACAGGGAAGGAATGAAAAACTGTTTTTT. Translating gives CSATQGRNEKLFF.

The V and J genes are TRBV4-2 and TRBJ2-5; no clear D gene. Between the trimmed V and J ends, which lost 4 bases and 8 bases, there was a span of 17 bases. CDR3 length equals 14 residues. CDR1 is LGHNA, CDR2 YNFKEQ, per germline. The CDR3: CASSPTSRETTQYF. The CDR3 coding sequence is TGTGCCAGCAGCCCCACTTCCCGTGAAACCACCCAGTACTTC.

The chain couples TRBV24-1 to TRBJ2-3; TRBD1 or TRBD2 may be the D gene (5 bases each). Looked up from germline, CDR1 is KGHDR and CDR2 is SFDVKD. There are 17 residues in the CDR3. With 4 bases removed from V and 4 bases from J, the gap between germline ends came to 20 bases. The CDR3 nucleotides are TGTGCCACCAGTGACCCATCCCCGGGGCCCGGGGCAGATACGCAGTATTTT. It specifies CATSDPSPGPGADTQYF.